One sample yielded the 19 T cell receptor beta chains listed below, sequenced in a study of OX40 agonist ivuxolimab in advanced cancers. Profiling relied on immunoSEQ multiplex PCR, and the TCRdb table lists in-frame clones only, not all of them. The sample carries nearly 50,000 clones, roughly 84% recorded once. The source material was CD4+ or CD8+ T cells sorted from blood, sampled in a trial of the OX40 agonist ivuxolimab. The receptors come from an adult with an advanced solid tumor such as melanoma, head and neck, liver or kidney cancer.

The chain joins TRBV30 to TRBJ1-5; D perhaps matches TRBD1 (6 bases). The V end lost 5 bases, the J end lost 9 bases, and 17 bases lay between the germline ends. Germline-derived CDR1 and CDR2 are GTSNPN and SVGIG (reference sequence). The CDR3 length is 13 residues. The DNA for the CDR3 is TGTGCCTGGGGGGACACCGGCGGTTGGCCCCAGCATTTT. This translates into CAWGDTGGWPQHF. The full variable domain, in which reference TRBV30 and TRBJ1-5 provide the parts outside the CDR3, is SQTIHQWPATLVQPVGSPLSLECTVEGTSNPNLYWYRQAAGRGLQLLFYSVGIGQISSEVPQNLSASRPQDRQFILSSKKLLLSDSGFYLCAWGDTGGWPQHFGDGTRLSIL.

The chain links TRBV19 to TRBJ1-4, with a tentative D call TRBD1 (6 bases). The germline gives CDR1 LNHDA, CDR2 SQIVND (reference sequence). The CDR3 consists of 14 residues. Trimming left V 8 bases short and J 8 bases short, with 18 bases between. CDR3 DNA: TGTGCCAGTCCCGCGGGGGGGGGCCGAGAAAAACTGTTTTTT. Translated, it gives CASPAGGGREKLFF.

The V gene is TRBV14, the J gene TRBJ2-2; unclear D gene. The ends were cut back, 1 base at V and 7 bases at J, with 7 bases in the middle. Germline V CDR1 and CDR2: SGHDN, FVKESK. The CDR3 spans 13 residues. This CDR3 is CASSQVRGGELFF. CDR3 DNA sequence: TGTGCCAGCAGCCAAGTCCGCGGCGGGGAGCTGTTTTTT. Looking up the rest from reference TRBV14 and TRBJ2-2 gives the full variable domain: EAGVTQFPSHSVIEKGQTVTLRCDPISGHDNLYWYRRVMGKEIKFLLHFVKESKQDESGMPNNRFLAERTGGTYSTLKVQPAELEDSGVYFCASSQVRGGELFFGEGSRLTVL.

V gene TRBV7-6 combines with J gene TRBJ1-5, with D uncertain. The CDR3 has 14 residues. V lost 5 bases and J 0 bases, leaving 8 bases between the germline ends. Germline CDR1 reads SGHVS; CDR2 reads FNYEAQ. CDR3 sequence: CASSLGYSNQPQHF. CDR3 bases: TGTGCCAGCAGCCTCGGCTATAGCAATCAGCCCCAGCATTTT.

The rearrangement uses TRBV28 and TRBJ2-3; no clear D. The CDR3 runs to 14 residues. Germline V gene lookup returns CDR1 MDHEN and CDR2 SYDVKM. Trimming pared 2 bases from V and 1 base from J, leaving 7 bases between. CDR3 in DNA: TGTGCCAGCAGTTTAGGTCTCCGCACAGATACGCAGTATTTT. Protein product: CASSLGLRTDTQYF.

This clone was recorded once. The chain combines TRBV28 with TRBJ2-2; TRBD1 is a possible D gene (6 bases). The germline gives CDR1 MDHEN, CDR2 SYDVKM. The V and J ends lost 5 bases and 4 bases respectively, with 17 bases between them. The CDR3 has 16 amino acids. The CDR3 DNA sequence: TGTGCCAGCAGTCCACACACCCAGGGGCGCACCGGGGAGCTGTTTTTT. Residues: CASSPHTQGRTGELFF.

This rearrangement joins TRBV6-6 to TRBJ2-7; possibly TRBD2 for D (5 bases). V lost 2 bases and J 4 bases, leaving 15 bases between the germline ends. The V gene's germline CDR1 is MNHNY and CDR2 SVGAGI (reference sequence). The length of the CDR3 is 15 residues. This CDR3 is CASSYHRTAGYEQYF. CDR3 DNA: TGTGCCAGCAGTTACCATCGGACGGCGGGTTACGAGCAGTACTTC.

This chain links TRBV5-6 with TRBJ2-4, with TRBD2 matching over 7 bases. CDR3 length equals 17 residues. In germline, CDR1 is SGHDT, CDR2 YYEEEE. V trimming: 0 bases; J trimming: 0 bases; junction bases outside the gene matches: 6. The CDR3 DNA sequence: TGTGCCAGCAGCTTGGACCGCCTAGCGGTAGCCAAAAACATTCAGTACTTC. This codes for CASSLDRLAVAKNIQYF.

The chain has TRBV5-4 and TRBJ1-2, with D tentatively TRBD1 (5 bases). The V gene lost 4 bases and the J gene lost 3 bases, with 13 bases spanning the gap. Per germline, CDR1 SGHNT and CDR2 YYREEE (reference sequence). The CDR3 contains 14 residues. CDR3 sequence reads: CASSSGALDYGYTF. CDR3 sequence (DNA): TGTGCCAGCAGCAGCGGGGCTTTGGACTATGGCTACACCTTC.

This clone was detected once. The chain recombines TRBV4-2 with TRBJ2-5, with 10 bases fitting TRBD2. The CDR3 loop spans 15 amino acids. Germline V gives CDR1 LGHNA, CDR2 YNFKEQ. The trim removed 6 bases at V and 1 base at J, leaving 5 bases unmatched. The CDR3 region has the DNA TGTGCCAGCAGTCCAGCGGGAGGGGGCCAAGAGACCCAGTACTTC. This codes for CASSPAGGGQETQYF.

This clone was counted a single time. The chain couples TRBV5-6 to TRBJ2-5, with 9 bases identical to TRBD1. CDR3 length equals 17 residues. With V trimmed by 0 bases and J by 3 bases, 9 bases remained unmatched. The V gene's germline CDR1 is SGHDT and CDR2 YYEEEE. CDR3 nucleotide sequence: TGTGCCAGCAGCTTGGTGGCGGGGACAGGGTTGGAAGAGACCCAGTACTTC. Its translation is CASSLVAGTGLEETQYF. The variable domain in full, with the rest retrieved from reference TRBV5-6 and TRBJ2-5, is DAGVTQSPTHLIKTRGQQVTLRCSPKSGHDTVSWYQQALGQGPQFIFQYYEEEERQRGNFPDRFSGHQFPNYSSELNVNALLLGDSALYLCASSLVAGTGLEETQYFGPGTRLLVL.

CDR3 sequence (DNA): TGCGCCAGCAGCTCTCAGGGCCCCGGGGAGCTGTTTTTT. Amino acid sequence: CASSSQGPGELFF. The gene calls are TRBV5-1 and TRBJ2-2, with D perhaps matching TRBD1 (5 bases). The CDR3 runs 13 residues. Germline V gene data show CDR1 as SGHRS and CDR2 as YFSETQ. V lost 3 bases, J lost 6 bases, and 9 bases lay in between.

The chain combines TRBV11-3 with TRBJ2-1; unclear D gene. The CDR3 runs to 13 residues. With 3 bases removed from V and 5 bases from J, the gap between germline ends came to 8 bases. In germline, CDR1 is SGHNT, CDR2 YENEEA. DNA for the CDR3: TGTGCCAGCAGCTTCGGGCGGAACAATGAGCAGTTCTTC. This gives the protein CASSFGRNNEQFF.

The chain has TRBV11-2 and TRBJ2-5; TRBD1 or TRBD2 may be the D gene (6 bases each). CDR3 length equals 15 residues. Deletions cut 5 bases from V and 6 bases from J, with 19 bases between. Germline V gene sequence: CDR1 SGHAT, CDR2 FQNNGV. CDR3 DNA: TGTGCCAGCAGCCCCCTCCTGGGGGGCGGGCAGACCCAGTACTTC. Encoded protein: CASSPLLGGGQTQYF. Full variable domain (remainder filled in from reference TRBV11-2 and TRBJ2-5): EAGVAQSPRYKIIEKRQSVAFWCNPISGHATLYWYQQILGQGPKLLIQFQNNGVVDDSQLPKDRFSAERLKGVDSTLKIQPAKLEDSAVYLCASSPLLGGGQTQYFGPGTRLLVL.

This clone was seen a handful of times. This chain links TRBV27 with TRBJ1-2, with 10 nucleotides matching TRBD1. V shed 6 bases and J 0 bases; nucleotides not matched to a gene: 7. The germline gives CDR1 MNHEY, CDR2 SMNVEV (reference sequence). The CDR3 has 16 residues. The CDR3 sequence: CASREDRGRANYGYTF. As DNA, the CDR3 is TGTGCCAGCAGAGAGGACAGGGGGAGAGCTAACTATGGCTACACCTTC.

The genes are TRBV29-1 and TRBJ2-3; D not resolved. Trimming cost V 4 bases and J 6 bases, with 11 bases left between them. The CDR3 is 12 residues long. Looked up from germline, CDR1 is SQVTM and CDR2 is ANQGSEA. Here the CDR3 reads CSVAPSQDTQYF. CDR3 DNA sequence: TGCAGCGTTGCCCCGTCTCAGGATACGCAGTATTTT.

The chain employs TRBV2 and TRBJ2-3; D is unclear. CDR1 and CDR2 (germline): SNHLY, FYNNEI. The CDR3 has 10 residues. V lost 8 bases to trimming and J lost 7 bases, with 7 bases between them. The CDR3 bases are TGTGCCAGCTTACTATATACGCAGTATTTT. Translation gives CASLLYTQYF.

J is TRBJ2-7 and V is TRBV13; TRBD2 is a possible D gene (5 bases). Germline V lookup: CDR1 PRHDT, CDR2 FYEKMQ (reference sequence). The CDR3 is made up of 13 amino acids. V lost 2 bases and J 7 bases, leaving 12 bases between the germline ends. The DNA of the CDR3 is TGTGCCAGCAGCTTAATCTCACCGGGGGAGCAGTACTTC. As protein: CASSLISPGEQYF.

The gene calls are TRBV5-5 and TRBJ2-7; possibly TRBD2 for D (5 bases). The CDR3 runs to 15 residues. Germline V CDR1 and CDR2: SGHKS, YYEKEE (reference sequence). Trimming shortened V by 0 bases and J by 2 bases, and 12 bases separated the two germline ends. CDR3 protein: CASSLASGSTYEQYF. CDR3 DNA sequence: TGTGCCAGCAGCTTGGCCAGCGGCTCTACCTACGAGCAGTACTTC.